The clone carrying this T cell receptor (beta chain) was seen a handful of times. The CDR3 contains 15 residues. CDR1 and CDR2 (germline): SGHNT, YYREEE (reference sequence). With V trimmed by 3 bases and J by 4 bases, 5 bases remained unmatched. Profiled with immunoSEQ multiplex PCR; TCRdb holds only in-frame clones, not every one. The sample includes 130,000 to 150,000 clones, about 87% of them seen just once. This specimen belongs to a study of blood T cell repertoires in COVID-19. The rearrangement joins TRBV5-4 to TRBJ1-2; 11 nucleotides match TRBD1. Material for sequencing was peripheral blood. The source is a man older than 75 with acute or convalescent COVID-19. CDR3 nucleotides: TGTGCCAGCAGCTCTGGGACAGGGGGAATCTATGGCTACACCTTC. Its protein product is CASSSGTGGIYGYTF.